A single sample gave rise to the 15 T cell receptor beta chains below, sequenced in a study of blood T cells in healthy people across ages (dated by TCRdb to between 2014 and 2017). Preparation of the library involved 5' RACE. This sample was sequenced with an Illumina HiSeq 2500. The second PCR ran for roughly 6 to 11 cycles and used a J-beta primer mix along with a sample-barcoded 5' primer. TCRdb itself trimmed the public reads at Q25 with fastp, ran MiXCR and retained productive beta chains. Rows with one shared CDR3 protein collapse into an entry with the most common genes and DNA. This sample comprises about 640,000 distinct CDR3 sequences, 58% of them detected only once. The top ten constitute approximately 37% of the sample. Sequenced sample: blood. The origin of the receptors is a man in his 60s in good health.

The sample holds a few counts of this clonotype. This chain joins TRBV29-1 and TRBJ1-4; D not certain. The CDR3 runs 12 residues. V lost 2 bases and J 8 bases, leaving 9 bases between the germline ends. Germline CDR1 and CDR2: SQVTM and ANQGSEA. The CDR3 bases are TGCAGCGTTGAACCCCCTGGAGAAAAACTGTTTTTT. This translates into CSVEPPGEKLFF.

The V and J genes are TRBV24-1 and TRBJ1-2; 9 nucleotides agree with TRBD1. Looked up from germline, CDR1 is KGHDR and CDR2 is SFDVKD. Germline trimming cut 1 base from V and 6 bases from J; bases unmatched to any gene: 5. The CDR3 is 15 residues long. CDR3 amino acids: CATSDFGQGIDGYTF. CDR3 in DNA: TGTGCCACCAGTGATTTTGGACAGGGGATCGATGGCTACACCTTC.

V is TRBV2 and J is TRBJ2-7; D ambiguous. Between the trimmed V and J ends, which lost 4 bases and 6 bases, there was a span of 19 bases. The CDR3 sequence is 15 residues long. Germline V gene sequence: CDR1 SNHLY, CDR2 FYNNEI. The DNA of the CDR3 is TGTGCCAGCAGTGCGGGCAGGATAAGAGTGTCCGAGCAGTACTTC. Residues: CASSAGRIRVSEQYF. The whole variable domain, remainder taken from reference TRBV2 and TRBJ2-7, is EPEVTQTPSHQVTQMGQEVILRCVPISNHLYFYWYRQILGQKVEFLVSFYNNEISEKSEIFDDQFSVERPDGSNFTLKIRSTKLEDSAMYFCASSAGRIRVSEQYFGPGTRLTVT.

This clonotype was counted a few times. The chain is built from TRBV4-1 and TRBJ2-5; D unclear. CDR3 length: 15 amino acids. Germline V lookup: CDR1 MGHRA, CDR2 YSYEKL. V was shortened by 1 base and J by 3 bases, with 12 bases between the two germline ends. The CDR3 is CASSQGKANEETQYF. In DNA form, the CDR3 reads TGCGCCAGCAGCCAAGGAAAGGCAAACGAAGAGACCCAGTACTTC.

The chain combines TRBV20-1 with TRBJ2-7; tentatively, D is TRBD2 (5 bases). The CDR3 has 14 residues. Per germline, CDR1 DFQATT and CDR2 SNEGSKA (reference sequence). Trimming took 3 bases from V and 7 from J, leaving 19 bases between them. The CDR3: CSASREGIGEEQYF. CDR3 DNA sequence: TGCAGTGCTAGCCGAGAGGGTATCGGAGAGGAGCAGTACTTC.

The chain links TRBV7-2 to TRBJ1-1; 8 bases agree with TRBD1. CDR1 and CDR2 from the germline V gene are SGHTA and FQGNSA. This CDR3 has 16 residues. The V segment lost 4 bases and the J segment 10 bases; nucleotides outside the gene matches: 17. CDR3 coding DNA: TGTGCCAGCAGCTCATTGGGCCGACGGGACAGGACTTCAGCTTTCTTT. It specifies CASSSLGRRDRTSAFF.

This clonotype was recorded only once. The chain is built from TRBV3-1 and TRBJ2-2; D not certain. Germline-derived CDR1 and CDR2 are LGHDT and YNNKEL (reference sequence). V was cut by 7 bases and J by 3 bases, with 15 bases left in between. The CDR3 covers 15 residues. In DNA form, the CDR3 reads TGTGCCAGCATCAGCCAATTCCCCTACACCGGGGAGCTGTTTTTT. Amino acid sequence: CASISQFPYTGELFF.

For this clonotype: The junction does not match germline at one end; this may be a read error. The chain joins TRBV7-9 to TRBJ2-5, with 9 bases fitting TRBD2. Germline CDR1 reads SEHNR; CDR2 reads FQNEAQ (reference sequence). The CDR3 is 16 amino acids. The CDR3 sequence is CASSFAGGGIGETQYF. For the CDR3, the DNA is TGCGCCAGCAGCTTTGCGGGAGGGGGCATTGGAGAGACCCAGTACTTC.

The rearrangement uses TRBV7-9 and TRBJ1-1, with TRBD1 identical over 7 bases. The ends lost 5 bases at V and 12 bases at J; junction bases unmatched: 12. CDR3 length equals 13 residues. Germline V gene sequence: CDR1 SEHNR, CDR2 FQNEAQ (reference sequence). CDR3 nucleotides: TGTGCCAGCAGCACACCGGGACAGACTTCAACTTTCTTT. Protein: CASSTPGQTSTFF.

A few counts support this clonotype. V and J are TRBV20-1 and TRBJ1-2; D is perhaps TRBD1 (6 bases). This CDR3 comprises 15 residues. Between the trimmed V and J ends, which lost 0 bases and 4 bases, there was a span of 15 bases. Germline CDR1 DFQATT, CDR2 SNEGSKA (reference sequence). The CDR3, as DNA: TGCAGTGCTAGAGATCCCTTCAGGGGTAGCTATGGCTACACCTTC. Protein product: CSARDPFRGSYGYTF.

V usage is TRBV6-2 or TRBV6-3 and J usage is TRBJ2-7, with D perhaps given as TRBD1 or TRBD2 (5 bases each). Germline loops: CDR1 MNHEY, CDR2 SVGEGT. The CDR3 is 13 residues long. V was trimmed by 8 bases and J by 2 bases, leaving 13 bases between them. The CDR3 protein is CASGGAHTYEQYF. In nucleotides, the CDR3 is TGTGCCAGCGGGGGAGCTCACACCTACGAGCAGTACTTC.

This clonotype was seen at least ten times. The chain has TRBV3-1 and TRBJ1-2; D unresolved. Germline V gene sequence: CDR1 LGHDT, CDR2 YNNKEL (reference sequence). The CDR3 totals 13 residues. Trimming cost V 4 bases and J 6 bases, with 12 bases left between them. The DNA of the CDR3 is TGTGCCAGCAGCCCTATGGCGGCCCATGGCTACACCTTC. Its protein product is CASSPMAAHGYTF. Based on the CDR3 plus reference TRBV3-1 and TRBJ1-2, the full variable domain is DTAVSQTPKYLVTQMGNDKSIKCEQNLGHDTMYWYKQDSKKFLKIMFSYNNKELIINETVPNRFSPKSPDKAHLNLHINSLELGDSAVYFCASSPMAAHGYTFGSGTRLTVV.

J is TRBJ2-7 and V is TRBV20-1; 8 bases align to TRBD2. The CDR3 runs to 15 residues. The trim removed 3 bases at V and 1 base at J, leaving 8 bases unmatched. Germline CDR1 and CDR2: DFQATT and SNEGSKA (reference sequence). CDR3 region: CSARGGAGGSYEQYF. As DNA, the CDR3 is TGCAGTGCTAGGGGCGGGGCGGGGGGTTCCTACGAGCAGTACTTC.

The chain is built from TRBV4-2 and TRBJ2-2, with D unclear. This CDR3 is built from 15 residues. CDR1 is LGHNA and CDR2 is YNFKEQ in the germline V gene. V shed 0 bases and J shed 2 bases, with 7 bases lying between them. CDR3 amino acids: CASSQDWPNTGELFF. DNA for the CDR3: TGTGCCAGCAGCCAAGATTGGCCAAACACCGGGGAGCTGTTTTTT.

This clonotype appeared once. The CDR3 nucleotides read TGCAGTGCCGCCGGGACAGAGTCCTACGAGCAGTACTTC. This codes for CSAAGTESYEQYF. The chain recombines TRBV20-1 with TRBJ2-7, with TRBD1 matching 7 bases. Per germline, CDR1 DFQATT and CDR2 SNEGSKA (reference sequence). The V gene end was trimmed by 6 bases and the J gene end by 1 base; junction bases not matched to a gene: 6. The CDR3 extends over 13 amino acids.